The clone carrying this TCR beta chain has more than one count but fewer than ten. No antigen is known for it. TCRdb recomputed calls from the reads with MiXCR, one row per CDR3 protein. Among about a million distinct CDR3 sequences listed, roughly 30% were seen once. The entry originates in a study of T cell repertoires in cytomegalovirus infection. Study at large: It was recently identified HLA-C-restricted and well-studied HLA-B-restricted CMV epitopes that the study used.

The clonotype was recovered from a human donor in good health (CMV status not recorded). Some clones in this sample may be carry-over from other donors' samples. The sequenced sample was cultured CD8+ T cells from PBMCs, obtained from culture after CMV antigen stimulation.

The CDR3 sequence: CASRQLPQGWTEAFF. The CDR3 region has the DNA TGTGCCAGCAGACAACTACCACAGGGGTGGACTGAAGCTTTCTTT. V and J are TRBV7-9 and TRBJ1-1, with 7 bases matching TRBD1. Trimming removed 6 bases from V and 5 bases from J; junction bases left unmatched: 12. The CDR3 extends over 15 amino acids. Germline V lookup: CDR1 SEHNR, CDR2 FQNEAQ (reference sequence).